Relative to its sample, the clone carrying this T cell receptor beta chain is medium-sized (0.01 to 0.1%). Its antigen is as yet unknown. General study findings and limits: Whole repertoires were not studied in the larger cohort, only one V-J beta rearrangement.

After constant-region reverse-primer amplification, full-length variable regions underwent semi-nested PCR with Nested Universal Primer A. MiXCR, applied by TCRdb to the 5' RACE reads, yields one record per CDR3 protein. The sample carries nearly 10,000 distinct CDR3 sequences, 12% to 15% recorded once. The germline gives CDR1 SQVTM, CDR2 ANQGSEA. The CDR3 consists of 13 residues. Trimming removed 6 bases from V and 1 base from J; junction bases left unmatched: 5. Cells sorted as Tregs were CD4+, CD25+ and CD127-/low. This rearrangement joins TRBV29-1 to TRBJ2-5; 7 nucleotides match TRBD2. This clonotype originated in a female donor with breast cancer. The sequenced sample consisted of Tregs sorted from blood. In DNA, the CDR3 is TGCAGCGTAGGAGCGGGGCTCCAAGAGACCCAGTACTTC. Amino acid sequence: CSVGAGLQETQYF. The variable domain in full, completed from reference TRBV29-1 and TRBJ2-5, reads SAVISQKPSRDICQRGTSLTIQCQVDSQVTMMFWYRQQPGQSLTLIATANQGSEATYESGFVIDKFPISRPNLTFSTLTVSNMSPEDSSIYLCSVGAGLQETQYFGPGTRLLVL.